The 23 T cell receptor beta chains below were found in one sample sequenced in a study of T cells in Graves' hyperthyroidism and ophthalmopathy (dated by TCRdb to the late 2010s). The library was obtained by multiplex PCR. The sequencer was an Illumina HiSeq 2000. The TCR beta CDR3 regions were amplified from RNA transcripts. The TCR CDR3 was subjected to a first round of RT-PCR using the HTBI primer set and the Qiagen OneStep RT-PCR kit. TCRdb trimmed public reads at Q25 via fastp, called clones via MiXCR and kept in-frame beta chains. Rows are unified per CDR3 protein, each entry keeping the most common DNA and genes. In all, the sample holds roughly 570,000 distinct CDR3 sequences, and roughly 14% of those were seen once. About 7% of the sample goes to the ten largest clones. Sequenced: blood. All receptors come from a woman in her twenties or thirties with Graves' hyperthyroidism.

This clonotype was seen ten or more times. This chain links TRBV7-9 with TRBJ2-1; 9 nucleotides match TRBD1. V lost 1 base to trimming and J lost 8 bases; unmatched junction nucleotides: 9. The CDR3 is made up of 16 amino acids. Germline V gives CDR1 SEHNR, CDR2 FQNEAQ (reference sequence). CDR3 amino acids: CASSLVGPDRGHEQFF. The CDR3 nucleotides are TGTGCCAGCAGCTTAGTTGGTCCGGACAGGGGACATGAGCAGTTCTTC.

The CDR3, as DNA: TGTGCCAGCAGGCCTGACTCGAGCACAGATACGCAGTATTTT. Translated: CASRPDSSTDTQYF. The rearrangement links TRBV7-9 to TRBJ2-3; D unresolved. CDR3 length: 14 amino acids. V was shortened by 6 bases and J by 0 bases, with 10 bases between the two germline ends. Germline CDR1 is SEHNR and CDR2 is FQNEAQ (reference sequence).

This clonotype was recorded at least ten times. The chain carries TRBV30 and TRBJ2-1; TRBD2 might be the D (5 bases). CDR3 length: 14 amino acids. The germline CDR1 and CDR2 sequences are GTSNPN and SVGIG (reference sequence). V was cut by 2 bases and J by 6 bases, with 14 bases left in between. The CDR3, as DNA: TGTGCCTGGAGTAGTACAGCGGCTCGCAATGAGCAGTTCTTC. Its protein product is CAWSSTAARNEQFF.

This clonotype was observed a few times. V and J are TRBV27 and TRBJ2-4; 8 bases are shared with TRBD2. This CDR3 region has 20 residues. V shed 2 bases and J 0 bases; nucleotides not matched to a gene: 15. Germline-derived CDR1 and CDR2 are MNHEY and SMNVEV (reference sequence). The CDR3 loop is CASSLGRGAGAGVAKNIQYF. For the CDR3, the DNA is TGTGCCAGCAGTTTAGGGAGGGGTGCGGGAGCGGGAGTAGCCAAAAACATTCAGTACTTC.

V is TRBV14 and J is TRBJ2-3, with D unclear. The germline CDR1 and CDR2 sequences are SGHDN and FVKESK. Trimming took 1 base from V and 2 from J, leaving 10 bases between them. CDR3 size: 15 residues. The CDR3 DNA follows: TGTGCCAGCAGCCAAGTTCTGGCCCTCACAGATACGCAGTATTTT. Amino acids: CASSQVLALTDTQYF.

There are many counts of this clonotype. The V gene is TRBV7-3, the J gene TRBJ2-7; TRBD1 is a possible D gene (6 bases). V was shortened by 2 bases and J by 5 bases, with 13 bases between the two germline ends. Germline CDR1 reads SGHTA; CDR2 reads FQGTGA. The CDR3 runs to 14 residues. The CDR3 coding sequence is TGTGCCAGCAGCTTAGAGGGCAGGGGCGACGAGCAGTACTTC. This translates into CASSLEGRGDEQYF.

This clonotype was observed many times. The chain employs TRBV29-1 and TRBJ2-5; unclear D gene. Germline CDR1 and CDR2: SQVTM and ANQGSEA. This CDR3 region has 12 residues. Trimming removed 3 bases from V and 5 bases from J, with 10 bases in between. The CDR3 DNA reads as TGCAGCGTTGAGGTGGGATACGAGACCCAGTACTTC. Its translation is CSVEVGYETQYF. The complete variable domain, with remaining parts taken from reference TRBV29-1 and TRBJ2-5, reads SAVISQKPSRDICQRGTSLTIQCQVDSQVTMMFWYRQQPGQSLTLIATANQGSEATYESGFVIDKFPISRPNLTFSTLTVSNMSPEDSSIYLCSVEVGYETQYFGPGTRLLVL.

This clonotype was picked up many times. The CDR3 sequence is CASSRTSGTHEQYF. The CDR3 region has the DNA TGTGCCAGCAGCCGGACTAGCGGGACCCACGAGCAGTACTTC. The chain links TRBV7-2 to TRBJ2-7; 12 bases map to TRBD2. Per germline, CDR1 SGHTA and CDR2 FQGNSA. After removal of 5 bases from V and 5 bases from J, the junction contained 4 bases not matched to a gene. The CDR3 covers 14 residues.

The table lists this clonotype with a few counts. The chain combines TRBV29-1 with TRBJ1-2; no definite D call. V was clipped by 4 bases and J by 8 bases, with 11 bases between them. CDR1 and CDR2 (germline): SQVTM, ANQGSEA. The CDR3 sequence is 11 residues long. CDR3 sequence: CSVGVVSGYTF. The CDR3 coding sequence is TGCAGCGTTGGCGTGGTATCAGGCTACACCTTC.

This clonotype was seen many times. The rearrangement uses TRBV5-1 and TRBJ2-1; 10 bases agree with TRBD2. The length of the CDR3 is 15 residues. Unmatched junction bases numbered 9, after V lost 3 bases and J lost 9 bases. Per the germline V gene, CDR1 is SGHRS and CDR2 is YFSETQ. CDR3 residues: CASSYLAGDRSEQFF. CDR3 DNA: TGCGCCAGCAGCTACCTAGCGGGAGATCGTTCTGAGCAGTTCTTC.

This clonotype was counted many times. The rearrangement joins TRBV20-1 to TRBJ1-2, with D maybe TRBD1 (5 bases). The germline V gene encodes CDR1 DFQATT and CDR2 SNEGSKA (reference sequence). Trimming shortened V by 2 bases and J by 4 bases, and 17 bases separated the two germline ends. This CDR3 has 15 amino acids. For the CDR3, the DNA is TGCAGTGCTAGACCGGGTCGCGGAGGGACCTATGGCTACACCTTC. It yields the protein CSARPGRGGTYGYTF.

The V call is TRBV6-2 or TRBV6-3, the J call TRBJ2-7; 7 bases match TRBD1. There are 14 residues in the CDR3. Germline V gives CDR1 MNHEY, CDR2 SVGEGT. V trimming: 3 bases; J trimming: 3 bases; junction bases outside the gene matches: 5. The CDR3 coding sequence is TGTGCCAGCAGTTATGGGGACAGTTACTACGAGCAGTACTTC. It translates to CASSYGDSYYEQYF.

This clonotype was detected ten times or more. The chain carries TRBV6-5 and TRBJ1-1; a possible D gene is TRBD1 (5 bases). With 0 bases removed from V and 1 base from J, the gap between germline ends came to 12 bases. The CDR3 loop spans 16 amino acids. Germline V gives CDR1 MNHEY, CDR2 SVGAGI. In DNA form, the CDR3 reads TGTGCCAGCAGTTACTCGGGAGGGGCGAAGAACACTGAAGCTTTCTTT. It encodes CASSYSGGAKNTEAFF.

This clonotype appeared many times. The genes are TRBV28 and TRBJ2-5; no reliable D call. The CDR3 runs 13 residues. Germline loops: CDR1 MDHEN, CDR2 SYDVKM. Trimming pared 10 bases from V and 5 bases from J, leaving 17 bases between. CDR3 in amino acids: CATHSRDRETQYF. The CDR3 nucleotides are TGTGCCACCCACTCCCGCGATCGGGAGACCCAGTACTTC. Complete variable domain (other parts from reference TRBV28 and TRBJ2-5): DVKVTQSSRYLVKRTGEKVFLECVQDMDHENMFWYRQDPGLGLRLIYFSYDVKMKEKGDIPEGYSVSREKKERFSLILESASTNQTSMYLCATHSRDRETQYFGPGTRLLVL.

This chain connects TRBV2 to TRBJ2-1, with TRBD2 identical over 10 bases. Trimming at V came to 7 bases and at J to 6 bases, leaving 12 bases not matched to a gene. The length of the CDR3 is 16 residues. Germline V gene data show CDR1 as SNHLY and CDR2 as FYNNEI. CDR3 sequence reads: CASTLPKAGGRNEQFF. For the CDR3, the DNA is TGTGCCAGCACCCTTCCTAAAGCGGGAGGGCGCAATGAGCAGTTCTTC.

In this sample, this clonotype turned up many times. The chain's CDR3 is CASSYTFTGGHEQYF. The CDR3 nucleotides are TGTGCCAGCAGTTACACCTTTACGGGGGGCCACGAGCAGTACTTC. This chain connects TRBV6-1 to TRBJ2-7; a weak D match, TRBD2 (7 bases). V was shortened by 5 bases and J by 5 bases, with 19 bases between the two germline ends. CDR1 and CDR2 (germline): MNHNS, SASEGT. The length of the CDR3 is 15 residues.

This clonotype was seen ten or more times. V and J are TRBV6-2 or TRBV6-3 and TRBJ2-1, with 7 bases lining up with TRBD2. V was clipped by 7 bases and J by 4 bases; unmatched bases: 13. The CDR3 loop spans 16 amino acids. From germline, CDR1 is MNHEY and CDR2 SVGEGT. CDR3 nucleotide sequence: TGTGCCAGCAAGTTTCCCCCTAGCGGAGAGTACAATGAGCAGTTCTTC. It translates to CASKFPPSGEYNEQFF.

V and J are TRBV5-1 and TRBJ2-2; D is unclear. The CDR3 sequence is 13 residues long. Per germline, CDR1 SGHRS and CDR2 YFSETQ. Trimming removed 4 bases from V and 4 bases from J, with 8 bases in between. CDR3 in DNA: TGCGCCAGCAGCCAATACAGCACCGGGGAGCTGTTTTTT. Its protein is CASSQYSTGELFF.

This clonotype was recorded many times. The chain has TRBV11-2 and TRBJ2-7; TRBD1 is a possible D gene (5 bases). The V and J ends lost 2 bases and 3 bases respectively, with 8 bases between them. The germline V gene has CDR1 SGHAT and CDR2 FQNNGV. This CDR3 is built from 13 residues. The CDR3 loop is CASSLRRVYEQYF. The CDR3 DNA is TGTGCCAGCAGCTTACGCAGGGTCTACGAGCAGTACTTC.

As for this clonotype: The junction and the germline gene differ at one end; a read error may be behind it. This chain joins TRBV9 and TRBJ2-3; 14 bases line up with TRBD2. The CDR3 covers 15 residues. Germline CDR1 and CDR2: SGDLS and YYNGEE. The CDR3 protein is CASSAGLAGADMQYF. For the CDR3, the DNA is TGTGCCAGCAGCGCGGGACTAGCGGGAGCAGATATGCAGTATTTT.

In its sample, this clonotype was seen many times. The chain uses TRBV12-3 or TRBV12-4 and TRBJ2-5, with 8 nucleotides matching TRBD1. There are 13 residues in the CDR3. Germline trimming cut 6 bases from V and 4 bases from J; bases unmatched to any gene: 4. The CDR3, as DNA: TGTGCCAGCAGCTTCAGGGGGCGAGAGACCCAGTACTTC. Encoded protein: CASSFRGRETQYF.

This clonotype has ten or more counts. V gene TRBV6-1 combines with J gene TRBJ1-2, with 12 bases that match TRBD1. V gave up 4 bases and J gave up 4 bases; unmatched junction bases: 4. Germline-derived CDR1 and CDR2 are MNHNS and SASEGT. The CDR3 consists of 15 residues. The chain's CDR3 is CASSAGQGAIYGYTF. The DNA for the CDR3 is TGTGCCAGCAGTGCGGGACAGGGGGCAATCTATGGCTACACCTTC.

In its sample, this clonotype was seen a few times. The V gene is TRBV27, the J gene TRBJ1-2; no reliable D call. The CDR3 spans 13 residues. Trimming stripped 4 bases from V and 8 bases from J, with 14 bases between. Germline V gives CDR1 MNHEY, CDR2 SMNVEV (reference sequence). The CDR3 region has the DNA TGTGCCAGCAGTTCATGGGCCGGAGCGGGCTACACCTTC. Protein: CASSSWAGAGYTF.